This T cell receptor (beta chain) was sequenced during a study of long-term antiretroviral therapy in people with HIV. Whole-study findings and limits: CDR3 lengths in HIV samples spanned a narrower range than controls. On ART adherence, viral resistance or therapy changes, no data were available.

The CDR3 loop spans 16 amino acids. Germline V gene data show CDR1 as SQVTM and CDR2 as ANQGSEA. V was pared by 4 bases and J by 4 bases, with 12 bases of the junction left unmatched. The libraries were made with immunoSEQ v3.0 at survey level. The protocol was immunoSEQ multiplex PCR, while the TCRdb copy is restricted to in-frame clones and leaves out a portion. The sample has around 15,000 clones; 88% are singletons. In the case of this clone: Its antigen is undetermined.

Sequencing used unsorted PBMCs, obtained 6.9 years after starting antiretroviral therapy. The rearrangement links TRBV29-1 to TRBJ2-5; 10 positions agree with TRBD1. The source of this sequence is a man over 45 with HIV. The CDR3 DNA is TGCAGCGTTGCTGGGGAGTCGGGACAGGGGAGAGAGACCCAGTACTTC. This gives the protein CSVAGESGQGRETQYF.